This T cell receptor beta chain is drawn from a study of T cell responses to AZD1222 COVID-19 vaccine. The CDR3 spans 13 residues. Germline-derived CDR1 and CDR2 are KGHSH and LQKENI. V was shortened by 6 bases and J by 5 bases, with 13 bases between the two germline ends. Note on this clone: The target antigen is unknown.

Study-level results: Donors skewed white British and female; clonal diversity was possibly underestimated. Spike as a whole was targeted by vaccine-associated CD4 TCRs, dominant at 160-218 and 743-854. Per reports, nearly half of all spike-specific TCRs target regions that are unmutated in variants. Of the AZD1222 recipients, only 5 to 7 were seropositive at baseline.

Sequencing used immunoSEQ multiplex PCR; TCRdb keeps in-frame clones, though not all of them. Counted here are about 140,000 clones, roughly 92% occurring once; the ten biggest clones make up roughly 5.1%. This chain links TRBV18 with TRBJ2-5; the D is unclear. This specimen consisted of peripheral blood, obtained on day 0 of AZD1222 vaccination. This TCR was recovered from an adult in good health. The CDR3, as DNA: TGTGCCAGCTCGGGGAATCGATCGGAGACCCAGTACTTC. This encodes CASSGNRSETQYF.